This TCR beta chain comes out of a study of cytomegalovirus exposure and HLA in healthy donors (dated by TCRdb to about 2017). For the study in its entirety: According to an earlier analysis of a few hundred of the donors, roughly 180 million T cells yielded over 90 million unique TCR beta sequences and more than 250 Gb of sequence data. An early release covering roughly 640 HLA-typed donors comprised about 310 gigabases of sequencing data and tens of millions of unique TCR sequences. Among the roughly 400 genotyped donors, around 79% belonged to the genetic ancestry cluster associated with self-reported Caucasian donors. The study aimed to test whether signatures of past pathogen exposure could be identified by cataloging public T cell receptors. Using immunosequencing, the study profiled T cell repertoires from 666 subjects and related those repertoires to cytomegalovirus serostatus. Along with the roughly 700-subject first cohort, a separate validation cohort of over a hundred different subjects was used. To predict cytomegalovirus infection status, the study brought together high-throughput TCR immunosequencing, statistical association of individual TCRs with disease status, and machine learning. In a later analysis, previously published TCR beta repertoires from 670 or so donors were re-analyzed and high-resolution HLA genotyping was added so that TCR occurrence patterns could be studied. Rather than drawing on any new phenotypic data, the later analysis identified candidate immune exposures from TCR beta sequences and the way those sequences occurred across donors. An earlier analysis of 587 of the donors used high-throughput TCR beta sequencing to judge whether each TCR beta V gene segment behaved as functional or pseudogenic. Alongside the repertoire data, information on donor age, sex, ethnicity and CMV serostatus was compiled. A later genetic analysis used genome-wide SNP genotypes for about 60% of the roughly 700 donors, treating that subset as a discovery cohort. All discovery cohort repertoires had been generated on a single sequencing platform. Both class I and class II loci were covered by HLA typing, at four-digit resolution. The number of typed donors differed by locus: about 620-640 for A, B, C, DRB1 and DQB1; approximately 520 for DQA1; around 610 for DPA1; and approximately 450 for DPB1. Four to six DR-DQ haplotypes were handled as single units for association and clustering, since linkage in the cohort was strong. Across some 400 genotyped donors of the cohort, an average of about 240,000 unique TCR beta nucleotide sequences per donor were sequenced, and 15% to 20% of those sequences were non-productive.

The library was made by the immunoSEQ multiplex PCR assay. A mixture of 60 forward primers for TCR Vbeta segments and 13 reverse primers for TCR Jbeta segments was used in the multiplex PCR. Amplification of the CDR3 region of rearranged TCR beta genes was performed with a multiplex PCR assay on genomic DNA. Amplified TCR beta libraries were sequenced as 87-base-pair reads on the Illumina HiSeq System. The paper's processing steps were these. A later analysis tallied 75 million to 95 million unique TCR beta chains across the 640 or so repertoires, and around 12 million of those chains were shared by two or more donors. To remove PCR and sequencing errors, raw reads were error-corrected and collapsed into unique sequences using a nearest-neighbor algorithm that merged closely related sequences. CDR3 sequences were aligned to IMGT reference sequences to assign V, D and J gene segments. For a sequence to be retained, at least a six-nucleotide match to both a V gene segment and a J gene segment was required. A rearrangement counted as productive if the CDR3 had no stop codons and remained in frame with V and J, and every other rearrangement counted as non-productive. Following IMGT convention, CDR3 was defined as the stretch from the second conserved V-encoded cysteine to the conserved J-encoded phenylalanine. The earlier analysis of about 560 of the donors excluded any sequence lacking an unambiguous match to a single V gene segment. In an earlier analysis of some 590 of the donors, V segments were called functional above 56.7% productive rearrangements and were called segregating when the between-donor standard deviation exceeded 5%. A statistical classification framework was developed to diagnose cytomegalovirus status using the catalog of TCR beta chain sequences. In a later analysis, TCR nucleotide sequences were compared against IMGT/GENE-DB human TR gene sequences so that V and J genes could be assigned. Using the TCRdist pipeline, a later analysis assigned CDR3 sequences along with most-parsimonious VDJ recombination scenarios. In a later analysis, each TCR beta chain was defined by its CDR3 amino acid sequence together with its V-gene family, and reads lacking a unique V-gene family were excluded. In a later analysis, approximately 640 highly shared, low-generation-probability nucleotide sequences were removed to address suspected cross-contamination and a sequencing artifact. In a later analysis, a clonal expansion index for each public chain was calculated from normalized within-repertoire ranks of inferred template counts. Generation probabilities in a later analysis came from a VDJ recombination model fitted to out-of-frame rearrangements, and those results were checked against IGoR. A later analysis scored TCR-TCR, TCR-HLA and TCR-CMV co-occurrence with hypergeometric tests, applying a repertoire-size bias correction to TCR pairs. A later analysis estimated false discovery rates by permuting HLA or CMV assignments 20 times. In a later analysis, co-occurring TCRs were grouped using DBSCAN, and TCRdist sequence similarity was added for clustering within HLA-allele-positive subsets. For co-occurrence clustering, repertoires with fewer than 30,000 or more than 120,000 public chains were excluded, along with 5 or 6 repertoires with anomalous nucleotide sharing. Imported from immuneACCESS, the table was reduced by TCRdb to in-frame sequences with V and J called. These copies leave out some clones; in studies compared against another copy, an unresolved V gene accounts for under half, and the cause of the remainder is not known. Clonal size and the V and J genes are those of that table, whereas D and trimming came from the DNA. The sample table records about 130,000 clones; around four fifths of these occur just once. Roughly 2% of the sample is taken by the ten largest.

Worth noting for this clone: Its antigen is not yet known. Qualities for individual bases were not recorded, and no much larger clone is one base off.

What the work shows at the level of the full study, not this receptor alone: Most TCR sequences were observed very rarely across donors, whereas some public TCRs were present in many individuals. Broadly in line with IMGT annotations, most TCR beta V segments showed up in productive rearrangements about 87% or about 30% of the time in an earlier analysis of 587 of the donors. Because counts were too low, about 17 rarely observed V segments, including chromosome 9 orphons, were excluded from the earlier analysis of roughly 580 of the donors. CMV serostatus was the only immune exposure information available for the cohort. Compared with equally common non-associated chains, HLA-associated TCR beta chains in a later analysis were more clonally expanded and had lower generation probabilities. In a later analysis, the rate of TCR association differed among HLA loci, with DRB1 alleles having the most associated TCRs and HLA-C alleles having the fewest. The 87-base-pair reads could not distinguish some IMGT-functional V segments, including TRBV6-2 and TRBV6-3, so those segments were excluded. The study listed 150 to 200 TCR beta chains as associated with cytomegalovirus. A later genetic analysis reported fewer N-insertions in productive TCRs among donors in an Asian-associated ancestry cluster than the roughly 720-donor mean. According to the authors, the approach could potentially be generalized to other disease states and immunological phenotypes. In this cohort, only TCR beta chains were sequenced, and detectable features were limited by the absence of alpha or paired-chain data. A later genetic analysis associated a missense DCLRE1C variant with V-gene and J-gene trimming of TCR beta chains, and an independent cohort replicated the association. The presence/absence analyses assumed that sequencing depth was roughly uniform across donors, and that assumption may not be true. Because HLA typing was missing for some donors at each locus, association tests included only the typed subset. Most CMV-associated TCR beta chains appeared to be HLA-restricted in a later analysis, and the HLA associations seemed to be driven largely by CMV exposure. A cluster of highly shared sequence variants was judged likely to represent a technical artifact of the sequencing pipeline. At a false discovery rate of 0.05, a later analysis linked roughly 17,000 TCR beta sequences to specific HLA alleles. When HLA alleles, especially DR and DQ, strongly co-occurred, TCR associations were difficult to assign to individual alleles. In a later analysis, several top co-occurrence clusters were reported to appear linked to parvovirus B19, influenza, CMV and Epstein-Barr virus. A few of the identified cytomegalovirus-associated TCR beta chains were confirmed in vitro to be specific for cytomegalovirus antigens. Linkage disequilibrium might explain the correlated functional status among segregating V segments, but an unknown experimental factor could not be ruled out. Cytomegalovirus status was reported to be diagnosed by the classifier with high specificity and sensitivity in both the original and validation cohorts. A further reported finding was that TCR beta sequences accurately predicted the HLA-A and HLA-B alleles for most subjects in the first cohort.

CDR1 and CDR2 are read off the germline V gene as LGHNA and YSLEER. The cysteine opens and the phenylalanine closes a CDR3 of 14 amino acids. Only the CDR3 portion is preserved as DNA: 42 bases, with reading frame beginning at the first base. Unmatched junction bases come to 3, with V trimmed by 5 bases and J by 5 bases. The cohort was made up of around 720 healthy bone marrow donors. Cohort members were all nominally healthy when sampled, although unrecorded immune exposures were likely present. The donor tested CMV seropositive and was one of the 289 seropositive cohort members. Every donor gave a peripheral blood sample, and the peripheral blood mononuclear cells from that sample were used for TCR beta sequencing. Genomic DNA was extracted from the blood cell samples with the Qiagen DNeasy Blood Extraction Kit.

This clonotype originated in a woman aged 40 to 50 in good health and CMV-seropositive. The V and J genes are TRBV4-3 and TRBJ2-1; 10 bases in the middle match TRBD1. The source material was PBMCs. The DNA sequence is TGCGCCAGCAGCAAGACAGGGGGCCACAATGAGCAGTTCTTC. The encoded protein is CASSKTGGHNEQFF.